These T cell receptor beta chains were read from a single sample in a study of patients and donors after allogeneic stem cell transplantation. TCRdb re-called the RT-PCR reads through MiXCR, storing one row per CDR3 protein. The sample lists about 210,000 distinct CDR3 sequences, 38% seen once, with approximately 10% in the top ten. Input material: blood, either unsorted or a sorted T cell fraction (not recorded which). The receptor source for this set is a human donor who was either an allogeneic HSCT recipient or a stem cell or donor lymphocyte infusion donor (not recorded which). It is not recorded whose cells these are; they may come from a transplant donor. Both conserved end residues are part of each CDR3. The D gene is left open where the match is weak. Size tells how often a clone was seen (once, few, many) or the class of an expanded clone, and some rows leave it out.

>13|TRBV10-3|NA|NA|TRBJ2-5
CAISDGGSETQYF
TGTGCCATCAGTGACGGGGGTTCCGAGACCCAGTACTTC
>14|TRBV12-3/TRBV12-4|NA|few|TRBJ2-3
CASSFGTLTDTQYF
TGTGCCAGCAGTTTTGGCACCCTCACAGATACGCAGTATTTT
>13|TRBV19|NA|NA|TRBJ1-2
CASSINWGWGYTF
TGTGCCAGTAGTATTAACTGGGGTTGGGGCTACACCTTC
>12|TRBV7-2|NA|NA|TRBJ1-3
CASSLSGNTIYF
TGTGCCAGCAGCTTATCGGGAAACACCATATATTTT
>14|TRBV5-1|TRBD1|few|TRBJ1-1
CASSAMTGDTEAFF
TGCGCCAGCAGCGCGATGACAGGGGACACTGAAGCTTTCTTT
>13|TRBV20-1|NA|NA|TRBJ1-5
CSASSQVSQPQHF
TGCAGTGCTAGTTCCCAGGTTAGCCAGCCCCAGCATTTT
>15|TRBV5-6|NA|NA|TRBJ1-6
CASSLRAGEGSPLHF
TGTGCCAGCAGCTTGAGGGCAGGGGAAGGGTCACCCCTCCACTTT
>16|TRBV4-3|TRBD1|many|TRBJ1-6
CASSQTGGAYNSPLHF
TGCGCCAGCAGCCAGACAGGGGGCGCGTATAATTCACCCCTCCACTTT
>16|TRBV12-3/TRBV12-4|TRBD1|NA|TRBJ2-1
CASSPTNRGRGNEQFF
TGTGCCAGCAGTCCAACTAACAGGGGGCGCGGAAATGAGCAGTTCTTC
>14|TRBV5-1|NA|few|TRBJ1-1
CASSLGGGDTEAFF
TGCGCCAGCAGCTTGGGGGGAGGAGACACTGAAGCTTTCTTT
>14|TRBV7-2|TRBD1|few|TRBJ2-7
CASSFETGGYEQYF
TGTGCCAGCAGCTTCGAGACAGGGGGTTACGAGCAGTACTTC
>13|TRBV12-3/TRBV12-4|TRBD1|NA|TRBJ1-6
CASTLDRFSPLHF
TGTGCCAGCACCCTGGACAGGTTTTCACCCCTCCACTTT
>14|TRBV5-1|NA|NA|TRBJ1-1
CASSLTYRNTEAFF
TGCGCCAGCAGCTTGACGTACCGGAACACTGAAGCTTTCTTT
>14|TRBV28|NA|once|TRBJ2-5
CASSFIAVQETQYF
TGTGCCAGCAGTTTTATAGCAGTCCAAGAGACCCAGTACTTC
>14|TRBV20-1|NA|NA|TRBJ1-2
CSASLLDKRDGYTF
TGCAGTGCTAGCTTACTGGACAAAAGGGATGGCTACACCTTC
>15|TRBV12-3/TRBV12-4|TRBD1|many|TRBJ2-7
CASSSQGGLSYEQYF
TGTGCCAGCAGTTCTCAAGGGGGCCTGTCCTACGAGCAGTACTTC
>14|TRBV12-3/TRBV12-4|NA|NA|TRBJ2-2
CASSPPMNTGELFF
TGTGCCAGCAGTCCCCCGATGAACACCGGGGAGCTGTTTTTT
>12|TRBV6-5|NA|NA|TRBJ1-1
CASSLLEGTAFF
TGTGCCAGCAGCCTCCTAGAGGGGACCGCTTTCTTT
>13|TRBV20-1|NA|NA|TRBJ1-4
CSARGRANEKLFF
TGCAGTGCTAGGGGCAGGGCAAACGAAAAACTGTTTTTT
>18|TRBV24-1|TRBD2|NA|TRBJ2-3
CATSLTRTSGGVVDTQYF
TGTGCCACCAGTTTAACCCGGACTAGCGGGGGGGTAGTCGATACGCAGTATTTT
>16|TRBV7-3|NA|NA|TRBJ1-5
CASNEDSTYSNQPQHF
TGTGCCAGCAACGAGGACAGCACTTATAGCAATCAGCCCCAGCATTTT
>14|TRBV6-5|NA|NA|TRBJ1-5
CASSPRWSNQPQHF
TGTGCCAGCAGCCCCCGTTGGTCCAATCAGCCCCAGCATTTT
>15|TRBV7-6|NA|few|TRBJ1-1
CASSWGQGSNTEAFF
TGTGCCAGCAGCTGGGGGCAGGGGTCGAACACTGAAGCTTTCTTT
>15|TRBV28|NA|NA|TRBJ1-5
CASSLWLNSNQPQHF
TGTGCCAGCAGTTTATGGCTAAATAGCAATCAGCCCCAGCATTTT
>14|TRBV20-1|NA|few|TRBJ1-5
CSAGEGTVSQPQHF
TGCAGTGCTGGGGAGGGGACGGTTTCTCAGCCCCAGCATTTT
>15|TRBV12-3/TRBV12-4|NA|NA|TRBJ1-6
CASSLRTGHNSPLHF
TGTGCCAGCAGTTTAAGAACAGGGCATAATTCACCCCTCCACTTT
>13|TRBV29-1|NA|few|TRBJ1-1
CSVEDGWGFEAFF
TGCAGCGTTGAAGATGGGTGGGGCTTTGAAGCTTTCTTT
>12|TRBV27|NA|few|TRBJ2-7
CASSNSPYEQYF
TGTGCCAGCAGCAACAGTCCCTACGAGCAGTACTTC
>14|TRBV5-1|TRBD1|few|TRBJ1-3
CASSAGGSGNTIYF
TGCGCCAGCAGCGCAGGGGGTTCTGGAAACACCATATATTTT
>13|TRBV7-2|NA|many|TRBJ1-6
CASSVQGSSPLHF
TGTGCCAGCAGCGTTCAAGGCTCTTCACCCCTCCACTTT
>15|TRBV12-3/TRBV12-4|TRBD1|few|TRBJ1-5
CASSLADRFNQPQHF
TGTGCCAGCAGTTTAGCGGACAGGTTCAATCAGCCCCAGCATTTT
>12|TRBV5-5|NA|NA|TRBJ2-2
CASSLFSGELFF
TGTGCCAGCAGCTTGTTCTCCGGGGAGCTGTTTTTT
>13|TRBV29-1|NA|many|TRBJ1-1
CSVGGGRGTEAFF
TGCAGCGTTGGTGGGGGGCGAGGCACTGAAGCTTTCTTT
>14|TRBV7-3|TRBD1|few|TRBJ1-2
CASSPTTGLGGYTF
TGTGCCAGCAGCCCTACGACAGGGCTTGGTGGCTACACCTTC
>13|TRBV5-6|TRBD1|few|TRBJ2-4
CASSLGQGRVQYF
TGTGCCAGTAGCTTGGGACAGGGCCGGGTTCAGTACTTC
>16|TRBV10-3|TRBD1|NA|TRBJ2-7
CAISWLGLDRGYEQYF
TGTGCCATCAGTTGGTTAGGATTGGACAGGGGCTACGAGCAGTACTTC
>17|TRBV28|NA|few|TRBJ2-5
CASSSRTGGGNQETQYF
TGTGCCAGCAGTTCACGAACCGGGGGCGGCAACCAAGAGACCCAGTACTTC
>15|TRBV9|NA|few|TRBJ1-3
CASAAGTRSGNTIYF
TGTGCCAGCGCCGCGGGGACCCGCTCTGGAAACACCATATATTTT
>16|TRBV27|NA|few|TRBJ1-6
CASSGLEDLYNSPLHF
TGTGCCAGCAGTGGATTGGAGGACCTCTATAATTCACCCCTCCACTTT